This T cell receptor beta chain was documented in a study of cytomegalovirus exposure and HLA in healthy donors. General study findings and limits: Sequencing likely caused a cluster of highly shared sequence variants. According to an earlier analysis, most TCR beta V segments yielded productive rearrangements about 87% or about 30% of the time. Cytomegalovirus association was assigned to some 160 TCR beta chains. V- and J-gene trimming in TCR beta was tied to a missense DCLRE1C variant by an analysis performed later.

As to this clone: Its specificity is not known.

Researchers ran the PCR with 60 Vbeta and 13 Jbeta primers. TCRdb's copy holds only in-frame clones and misses some; the assay was immunoSEQ multiplex PCR. The data hold about 150,000 clones, with 75% to 85% observed a single time. The CDR3 has 12 amino acids. CDR1 SGHDN and CDR2 FVKESK come from the germline V gene. V lost 5 bases to trimming and J lost 7 bases, with 11 bases between them. The rearrangement joins TRBV14 to TRBJ1-2; no firm D call. What was sequenced was PBMCs. This receptor was obtained from a middle-aged woman in good health and CMV-seropositive. Written as DNA, the CDR3 is TGTGCCAGCAGCTCCCAGTCTTTTGGCTACACCTTC. Protein product: CASSSQSFGYTF.